The 4 T cell receptor beta chains reported below all come from one sample, sequenced in a study of OX40 agonist ivuxolimab in advanced cancers. TCRdb keeps only in-frame clones here, not all; method: immunoSEQ multiplex PCR. Seen here are approximately 45,000 clones, about 95% observed once, and the top ten hold approximately 10%. The sample was CD4+ or CD8+ T cells sorted from blood, taken in a trial of the OX40 agonist ivuxolimab. The receptors were gathered from an adult with an advanced solid tumor such as melanoma, head and neck, liver or kidney cancer.

This sequence joins TRBV6-5 and TRBJ2-7; possible D gene TRBD1, 5 bases. Matching the DNA end better, TRBJ2-1 makes the J call doubtful. This CDR3 spans 13 amino acids. From germline, CDR1 is MNHEY and CDR2 SVGAGI. CDR3 nucleotide sequence: TGTGCCAGCAGTTACTCGCAGGGTGGTGAGCAGTTCTTC. The encoded protein is CASSYSQGGEQFF.

The chain uses TRBV4-3 and TRBJ2-4, with D possibly matching TRBD2 (5 bases). The length of the CDR3 is 15 residues. Per the germline V gene, CDR1 is LGHNA and CDR2 is YSLEER. V was clipped by 1 base and J by 9 bases, with 16 bases between them. CDR3 sequence: CASSQAGTGNLIQYF. Written as DNA, the CDR3 is TGCGCCAGCAGCCAAGCTGGAACGGGAAATCTCATTCAGTACTTC.

The V gene is TRBV2, the J gene TRBJ2-1; 11 bases align to TRBD2. Per the germline V gene, CDR1 is SNHLY and CDR2 is FYNNEI. V lost 4 bases to trimming and J lost 0 bases; unmatched junction nucleotides: 2. CDR3 size: 16 residues. CDR3 loop: CASSGTSGFSYNEQFF. CDR3 nucleotide sequence: TGTGCCAGCAGTGGGACTAGCGGGTTCTCCTACAATGAGCAGTTCTTC.

V is TRBV15 and J is TRBJ1-4, with D hard to call. This CDR3 spans 15 amino acids. Germline-derived CDR1 and CDR2 are LNHNV and YYDKDF (reference sequence). Trimming pared 1 base from V and 4 bases from J, leaving 10 bases between. The DNA for the CDR3 is TGTGCCACCAGCAGAGTGCCAAATCTTAATGAAAAACTGTTTTTT. Protein product: CATSRVPNLNEKLFF.